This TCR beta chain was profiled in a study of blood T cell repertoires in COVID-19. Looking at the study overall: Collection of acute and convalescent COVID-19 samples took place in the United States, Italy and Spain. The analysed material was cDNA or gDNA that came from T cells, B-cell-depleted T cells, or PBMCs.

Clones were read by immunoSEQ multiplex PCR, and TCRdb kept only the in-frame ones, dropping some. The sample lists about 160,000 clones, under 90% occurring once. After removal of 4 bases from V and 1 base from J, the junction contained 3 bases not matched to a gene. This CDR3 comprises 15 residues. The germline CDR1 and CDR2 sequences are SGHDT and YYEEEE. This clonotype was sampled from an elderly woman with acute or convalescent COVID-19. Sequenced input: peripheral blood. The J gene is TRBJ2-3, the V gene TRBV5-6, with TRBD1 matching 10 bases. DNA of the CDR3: TGTGCCAGCAGCCCCGGGACAGGGGGCACAGATACGCAGTATTTT. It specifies CASSPGTGGTDTQYF.